This T cell receptor beta chain was obtained from a study of blood T cell repertoires in COVID-19. Overall study context: Italy, Spain and the United States were the sources of the convalescent and acute COVID-19 samples. T cells, B-cell-depleted T cells, or PBMCs supplied cDNA or gDNA.

Methods used by the authors: By means of reference gene primer amplification, nucleated cell counts were estimated. Clones were read by immunoSEQ multiplex PCR, and TCRdb kept only the in-frame ones, dropping some. Clone size and the V and J calls come from that table; the DNA yielded D and trimming. Among approximately 500,000 clones, about 89% were seen once, and the ten largest hold about 8%. It was during active infection that Seattle patients were enrolled and then longitudinally followed. The V gene's germline CDR1 is SGHTA and CDR2 FQGNSA. Trimming pared 6 bases from V and 6 bases from J, leaving 18 bases between. The CDR3 runs to 15 residues.

The sequence derives from a woman aged 45-59 years with COVID-19, enrolled during active disease. The sample was peripheral blood. This sequence joins TRBV7-2 and TRBJ1-5; D is ambiguous. The CDR3 DNA is TGTGCCAGCAGTTCACTATTCGGGGAATCTCAGCCCCAGCATTTT. This translates into CASSSLFGESQPQHF.